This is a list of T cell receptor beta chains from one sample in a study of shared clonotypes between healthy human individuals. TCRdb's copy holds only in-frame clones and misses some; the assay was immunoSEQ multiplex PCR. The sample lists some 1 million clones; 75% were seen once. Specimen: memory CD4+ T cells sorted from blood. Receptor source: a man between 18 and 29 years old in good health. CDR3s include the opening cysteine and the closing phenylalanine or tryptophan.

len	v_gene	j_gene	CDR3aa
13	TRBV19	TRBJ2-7	CASSITLAGEQYF
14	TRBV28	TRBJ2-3	CASSQGGYTDTQYF
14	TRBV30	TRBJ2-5	CAWSEGPVSETQYF
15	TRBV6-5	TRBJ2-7	CASSSGLAGNYEQYF
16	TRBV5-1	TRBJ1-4	CASSLGQAFGEEKLFF
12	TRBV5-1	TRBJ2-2	CASSLTTGELFF
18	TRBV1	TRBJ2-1	CTSSLRGIIQLSNNEQFF
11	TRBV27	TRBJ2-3	CASSFLDTQYF
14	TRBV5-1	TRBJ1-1	CASSSGTGSTEAFF
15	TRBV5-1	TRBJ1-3	CASSLNGGSGNTIYF
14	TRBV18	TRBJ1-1	CASSPGQGSAEAFF
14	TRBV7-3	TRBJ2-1	CASSLNPGWNEQFF
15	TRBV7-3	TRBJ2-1	CASSLSGGANNEQFF
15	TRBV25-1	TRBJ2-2	CASSVGLARTGELFF
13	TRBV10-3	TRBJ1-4	CAIAGKINEKLFF
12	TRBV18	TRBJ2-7	CASSLGDYEQYF
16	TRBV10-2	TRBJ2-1	CASSHPPRLGYNEQFF
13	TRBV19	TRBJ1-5	CASSNRGNQPQHF
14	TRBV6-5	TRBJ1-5	CASSYAGNNQPQHF
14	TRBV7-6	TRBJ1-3	CASSLRESGNTIYF
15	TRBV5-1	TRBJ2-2	CASQRRTENTGELFF
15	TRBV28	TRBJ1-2	CASSPIPGRYYGYTF
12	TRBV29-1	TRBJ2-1	CSVDLGYNEQFF
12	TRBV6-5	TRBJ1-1	CASSLRGTEAFF
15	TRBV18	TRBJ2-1	CASSRGTTRVLKQFF
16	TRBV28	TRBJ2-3	CASSSETGLGRGTQYF
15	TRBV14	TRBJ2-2	CASSQDRGRARELFF
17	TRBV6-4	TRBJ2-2	CASTDPEPGPNTGELFF
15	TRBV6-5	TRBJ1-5	CASSSQGLGNQPQHF
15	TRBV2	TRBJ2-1	CASKRSSGVVDEQFF
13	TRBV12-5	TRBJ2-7	CASGLRQGDEQYF
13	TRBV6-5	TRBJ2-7	CASSKTGGYEQYF
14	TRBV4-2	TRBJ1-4	CASSQDYTREKLFF